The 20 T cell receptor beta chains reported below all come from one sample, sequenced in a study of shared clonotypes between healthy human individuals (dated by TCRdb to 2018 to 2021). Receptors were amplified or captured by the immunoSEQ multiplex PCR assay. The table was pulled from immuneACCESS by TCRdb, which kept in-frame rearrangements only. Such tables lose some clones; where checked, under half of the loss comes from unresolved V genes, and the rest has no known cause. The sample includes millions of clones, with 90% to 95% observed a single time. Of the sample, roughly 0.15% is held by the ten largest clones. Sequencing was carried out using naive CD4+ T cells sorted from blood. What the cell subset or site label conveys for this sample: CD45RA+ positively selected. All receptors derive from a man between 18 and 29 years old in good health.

Here the CDR3 reads CASSGEGLAGEQFF. The CDR3, as DNA: TGTGCCAGCAGTGGAGAAGGACTAGCGGGTGAGCAGTTCTTC. The chain couples TRBV2 to TRBJ2-1, with TRBD2 matching 11 bases. This CDR3 comprises 14 residues. V shed 4 bases, J shed 9 bases, and the junction held 5 bases outside the gene matches. The germline V gene encodes CDR1 SNHLY and CDR2 FYNNEI.

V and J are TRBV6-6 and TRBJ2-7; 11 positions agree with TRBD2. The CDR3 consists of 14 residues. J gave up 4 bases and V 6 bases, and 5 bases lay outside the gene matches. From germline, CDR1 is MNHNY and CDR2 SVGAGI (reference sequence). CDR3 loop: CASRSTSGAYEQYF. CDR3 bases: TGTGCCAGCAGATCGACTAGCGGGGCGTACGAGCAGTACTTC.

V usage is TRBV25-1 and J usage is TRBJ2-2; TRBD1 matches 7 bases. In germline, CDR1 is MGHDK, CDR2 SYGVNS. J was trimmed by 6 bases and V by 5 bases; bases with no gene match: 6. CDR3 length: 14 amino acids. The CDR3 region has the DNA TGTGCCAGCAGTTCGGGGCAGGGGGCCGGGGAGCTGTTTTTT. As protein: CASSSGQGAGELFF. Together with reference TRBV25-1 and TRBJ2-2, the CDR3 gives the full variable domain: EADIYQTPRYLVIGTGKKITLECSQTMGHDKMYWYQQDPGMELHLIHYSYGVNSTEKGDLSSESTVSRIRTEHFPLTLESARPSHTSQYLCASSSGQGAGELFFGEGSRLTVL.

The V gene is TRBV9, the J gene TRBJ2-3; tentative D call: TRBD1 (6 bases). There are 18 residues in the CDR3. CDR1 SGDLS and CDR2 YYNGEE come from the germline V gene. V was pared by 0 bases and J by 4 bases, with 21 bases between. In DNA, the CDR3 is TGTGCCAGCAGCGTAGACCCTGGGGGCGGTAACCGCGCAGATACGCAGTATTTT. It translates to CASSVDPGGGNRADTQYF.

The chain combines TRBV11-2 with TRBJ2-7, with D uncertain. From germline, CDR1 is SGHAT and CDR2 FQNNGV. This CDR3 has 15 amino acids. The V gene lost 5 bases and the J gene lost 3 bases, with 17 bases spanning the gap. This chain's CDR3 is CASSPEMQVGYEQYF. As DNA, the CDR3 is TGTGCCAGCAGCCCAGAGATGCAGGTTGGCTACGAGCAGTACTTC.

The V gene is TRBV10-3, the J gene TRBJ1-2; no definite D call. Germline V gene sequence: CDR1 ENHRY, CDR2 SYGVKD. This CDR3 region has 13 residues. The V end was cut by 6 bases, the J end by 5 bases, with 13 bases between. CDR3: CAIRRLNPYGYTF. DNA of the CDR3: TGTGCCATCAGACGGCTCAACCCTTATGGCTACACCTTC.

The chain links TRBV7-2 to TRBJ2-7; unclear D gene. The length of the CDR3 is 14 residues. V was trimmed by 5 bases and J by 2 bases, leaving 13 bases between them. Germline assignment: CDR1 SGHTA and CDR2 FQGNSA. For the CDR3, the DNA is TGTGCCAGCAGCCCTGAGACCGGACCCTACGAGCAGTACTTC. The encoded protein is CASSPETGPYEQYF.

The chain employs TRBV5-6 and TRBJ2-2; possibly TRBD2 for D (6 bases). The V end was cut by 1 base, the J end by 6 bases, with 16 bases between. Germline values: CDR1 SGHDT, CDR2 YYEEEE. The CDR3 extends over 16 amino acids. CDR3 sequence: CASSLRGIIKAGELFF. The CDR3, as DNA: TGTGCCAGCAGCTTGCGCGGGATAATAAAGGCCGGGGAGCTGTTTTTT.

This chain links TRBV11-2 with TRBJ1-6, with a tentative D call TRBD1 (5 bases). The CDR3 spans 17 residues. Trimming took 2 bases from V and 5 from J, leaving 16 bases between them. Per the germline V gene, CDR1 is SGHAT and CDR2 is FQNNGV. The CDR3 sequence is CASSLNYEGANNSPLHF. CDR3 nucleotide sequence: TGTGCCAGCAGCTTAAATTATGAAGGGGCGAATAATTCACCCCTCCACTTT. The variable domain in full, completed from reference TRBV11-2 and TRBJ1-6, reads EAGVAQSPRYKIIEKRQSVAFWCNPISGHATLYWYQQILGQGPKLLIQFQNNGVVDDSQLPKDRFSAERLKGVDSTLKIQPAKLEDSAVYLCASSLNYEGANNSPLHFGNGTRLTVT.

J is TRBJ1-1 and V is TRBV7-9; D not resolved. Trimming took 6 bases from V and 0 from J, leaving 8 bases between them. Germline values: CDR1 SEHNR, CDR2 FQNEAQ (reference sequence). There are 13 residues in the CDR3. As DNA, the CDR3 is TGTGCCAGCAGAACCTCCGTGAACACTGAAGCTTTCTTT. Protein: CASRTSVNTEAFF.

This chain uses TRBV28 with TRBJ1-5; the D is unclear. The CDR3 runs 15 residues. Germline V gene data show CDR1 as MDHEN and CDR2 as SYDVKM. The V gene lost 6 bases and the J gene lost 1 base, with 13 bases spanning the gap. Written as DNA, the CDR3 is TGTGCCAGCAGCCGCGTGGGCACAAGCAATCAGCCCCAGCATTTT. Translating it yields CASSRVGTSNQPQHF.

Here the CDR3 DNA reads TGTGCCAGCAGCCTACTAGCGGGAGGAATCACAGATACGCAGTATTTT. It specifies CASSLLAGGITDTQYF. This chain connects TRBV11-3 to TRBJ2-3; 12 nucleotides match TRBD2. V shed 5 bases, J shed 2 bases, and the junction held 5 bases outside the gene matches. Germline loops: CDR1 SGHNT, CDR2 YENEEA. The length of the CDR3 is 16 residues.

The CDR3 loop reads CSVEGDLTDTQYF. CDR3 DNA sequence: TGCAGCGTTGAGGGCGACCTCACAGATACGCAGTATTTT. The chain combines TRBV29-1 with TRBJ2-3; unclear D gene. This CDR3 contains 13 residues. V was pared by 3 bases and J by 2 bases, with 9 bases between. Per the germline V gene, CDR1 is SQVTM and CDR2 is ANQGSEA.

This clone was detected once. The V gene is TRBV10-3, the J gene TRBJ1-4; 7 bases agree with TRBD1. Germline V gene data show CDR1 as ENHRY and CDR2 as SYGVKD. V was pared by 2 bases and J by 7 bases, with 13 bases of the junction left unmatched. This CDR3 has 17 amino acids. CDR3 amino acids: CAISEMQGGVAAEKLFF. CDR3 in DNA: TGTGCCATCAGTGAGATGCAGGGGGGGGTAGCGGCTGAAAAACTGTTTTTT.

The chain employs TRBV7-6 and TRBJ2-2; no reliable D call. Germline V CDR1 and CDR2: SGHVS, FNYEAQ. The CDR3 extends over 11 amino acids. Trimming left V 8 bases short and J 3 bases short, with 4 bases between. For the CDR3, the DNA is TGTGCCAGCGGTGACACCGGGGAGCTGTTTTTT. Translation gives CASGDTGELFF. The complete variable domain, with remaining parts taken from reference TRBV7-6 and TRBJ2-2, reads GAGVSQSPRYKVTKRGQDVALRCDPISGHVSLYWYRQALGQGPEFLTYFNYEAQQDKSGLPNDRFSAERPEGSISTLTIQRTEQRDSAMYRCASGDTGELFFGEGSRLTVL.

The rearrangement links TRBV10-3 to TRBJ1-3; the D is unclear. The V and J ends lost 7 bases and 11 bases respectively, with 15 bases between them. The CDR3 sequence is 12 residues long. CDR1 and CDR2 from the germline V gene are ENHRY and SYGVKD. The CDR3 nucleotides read TGTGCCATCAACGTAGGTGAGGGAGCCATATATTTT. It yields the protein CAINVGEGAIYF.

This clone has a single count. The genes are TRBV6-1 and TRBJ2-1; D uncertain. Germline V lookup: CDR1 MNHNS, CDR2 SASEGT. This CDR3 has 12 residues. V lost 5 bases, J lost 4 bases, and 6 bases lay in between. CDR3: CASSQVYNEQFF. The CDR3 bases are TGTGCCAGCAGTCAGGTGTACAATGAGCAGTTCTTC.

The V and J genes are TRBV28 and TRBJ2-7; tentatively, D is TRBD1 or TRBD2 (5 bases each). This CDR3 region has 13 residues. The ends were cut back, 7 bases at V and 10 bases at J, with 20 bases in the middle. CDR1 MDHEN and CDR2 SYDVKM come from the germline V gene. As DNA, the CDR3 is TGTGCCAGCACCCGCTCCTTGGGGGAAAACCAGTACTTC. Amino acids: CASTRSLGENQYF.

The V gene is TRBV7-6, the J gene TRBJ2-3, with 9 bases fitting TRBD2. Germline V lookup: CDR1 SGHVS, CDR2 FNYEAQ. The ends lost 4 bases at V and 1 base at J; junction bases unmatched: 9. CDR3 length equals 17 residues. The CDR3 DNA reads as TGTGCCAGCAGCTCTCGAACGGGACTAGCTGGCACAGATACGCAGTATTTT. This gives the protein CASSSRTGLAGTDTQYF.

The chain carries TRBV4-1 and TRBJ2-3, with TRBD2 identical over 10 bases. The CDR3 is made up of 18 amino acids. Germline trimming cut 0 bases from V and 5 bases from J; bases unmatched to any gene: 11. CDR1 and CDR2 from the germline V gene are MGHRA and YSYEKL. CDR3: CASSQDGLAGGLKDTQYF. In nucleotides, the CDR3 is TGCGCCAGCAGCCAAGATGGGTTAGCGGGAGGCCTGAAAGATACGCAGTATTTT.